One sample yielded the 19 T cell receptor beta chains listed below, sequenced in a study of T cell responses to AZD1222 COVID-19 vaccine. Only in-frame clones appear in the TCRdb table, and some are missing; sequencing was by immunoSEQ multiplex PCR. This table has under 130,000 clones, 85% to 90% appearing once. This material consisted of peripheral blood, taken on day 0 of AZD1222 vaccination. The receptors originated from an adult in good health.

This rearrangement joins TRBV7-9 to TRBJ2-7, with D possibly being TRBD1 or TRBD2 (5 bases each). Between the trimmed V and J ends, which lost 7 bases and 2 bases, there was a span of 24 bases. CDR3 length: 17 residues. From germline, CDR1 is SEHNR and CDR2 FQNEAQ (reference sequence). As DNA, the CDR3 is TGTGCCAGCATATCGACAGAATTGCGGAAGGGAGCCTACGAGCAGTACTTC. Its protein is CASISTELRKGAYEQYF.

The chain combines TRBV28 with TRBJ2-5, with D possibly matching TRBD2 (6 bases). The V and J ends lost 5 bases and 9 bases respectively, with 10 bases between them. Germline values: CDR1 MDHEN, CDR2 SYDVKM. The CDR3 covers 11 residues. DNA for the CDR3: TGTGCCAGCAGTCCAACGGGGGCCCAGTACTTC. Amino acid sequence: CASSPTGAQYF.

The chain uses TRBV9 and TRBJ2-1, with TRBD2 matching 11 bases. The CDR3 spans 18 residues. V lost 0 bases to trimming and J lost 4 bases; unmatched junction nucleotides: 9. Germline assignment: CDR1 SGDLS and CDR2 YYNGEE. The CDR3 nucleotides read TGTGCCAGCAGCGTAGCCATAAATCTAGCGGGAGGATACAATGAGCAGTTCTTC. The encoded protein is CASSVAINLAGGYNEQFF.

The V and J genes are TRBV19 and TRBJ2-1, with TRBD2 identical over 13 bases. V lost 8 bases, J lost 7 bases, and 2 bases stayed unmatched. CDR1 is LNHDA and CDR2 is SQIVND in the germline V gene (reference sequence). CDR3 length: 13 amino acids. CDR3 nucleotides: TGTGCCAGTGGACTAGCGGGGGTGAATGAGCAGTTCTTC. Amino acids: CASGLAGVNEQFF.

The CDR3 DNA is TGTGCCAGCAGCTCCGGGACAACATGGGGCGAGCAGTACTTC. The encoded protein is CASSSGTTWGEQYF. V gene TRBV3-1 (or the pseudogene TRBV3-2) combines with J gene TRBJ2-7; possibly TRBD1 for D (6 bases). The germline V gene encodes CDR1 LGHDT and CDR2 YNNKEL (reference sequence). V lost 5 bases and J 6 bases, leaving 17 bases between the germline ends. The CDR3 sequence is 14 residues long.

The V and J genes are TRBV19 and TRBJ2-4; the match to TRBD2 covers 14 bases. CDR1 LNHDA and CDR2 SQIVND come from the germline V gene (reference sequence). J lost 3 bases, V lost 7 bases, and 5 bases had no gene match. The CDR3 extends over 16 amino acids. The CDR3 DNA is TGTGCCAGTAAGGGACTAGCGGGAGCACTCAAAAACATTCAGTACTTC. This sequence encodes CASKGLAGALKNIQYF.

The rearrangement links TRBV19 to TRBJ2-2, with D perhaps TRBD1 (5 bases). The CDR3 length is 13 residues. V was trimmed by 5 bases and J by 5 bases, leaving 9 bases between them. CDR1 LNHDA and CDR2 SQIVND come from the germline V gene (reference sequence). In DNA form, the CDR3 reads TGTGCCAGTAGTCTCAGGGTTACCGGGGAGCTGTTTTTT. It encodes CASSLRVTGELFF. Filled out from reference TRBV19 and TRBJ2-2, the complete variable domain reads DGGITQSPKYLFRKEGQNVTLSCEQNLNHDAMYWYRQDPGQGLRLIYYSQIVNDFQKGDIAEGYSVSREKKESFPLTVTSAQKNPTAFYLCASSLRVTGELFFGEGSRLTVL.

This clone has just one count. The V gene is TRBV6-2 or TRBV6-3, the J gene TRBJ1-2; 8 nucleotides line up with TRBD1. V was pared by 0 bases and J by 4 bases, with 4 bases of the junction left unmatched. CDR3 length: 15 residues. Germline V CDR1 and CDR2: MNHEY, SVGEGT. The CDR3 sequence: CASSYSQGATYGYTF. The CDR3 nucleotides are TGTGCCAGCAGTTACTCCCAGGGGGCCACCTATGGCTACACCTTC.

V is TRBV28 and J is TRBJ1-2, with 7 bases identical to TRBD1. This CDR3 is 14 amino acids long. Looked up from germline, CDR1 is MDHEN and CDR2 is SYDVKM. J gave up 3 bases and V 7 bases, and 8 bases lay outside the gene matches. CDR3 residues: CASNKGGADYGYTF. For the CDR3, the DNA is TGTGCCAGCAATAAAGGGGGCGCTGACTATGGCTACACCTTC.

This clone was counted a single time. The CDR3 bases are TGCGCCAGCAGTCACGGGACTAGCGGGGAAGAGACCCAGTACTTC. This sequence encodes CASSHGTSGEETQYF. The V call is TRBV10-1, the J call TRBJ2-5; 13 bases are a match to TRBD2. There are 15 residues in the CDR3. V dropped 5 bases and J dropped 3; count of bases not matched to a gene: 3. Germline V gives CDR1 WNHNN, CDR2 SYGVQD (reference sequence).

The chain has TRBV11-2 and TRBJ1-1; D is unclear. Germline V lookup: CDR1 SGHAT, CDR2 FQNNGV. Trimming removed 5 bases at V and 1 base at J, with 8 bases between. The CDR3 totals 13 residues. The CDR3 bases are TGTGCCAGCAGCCTAACGGAGAACACTGAAGCTTTCTTT. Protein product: CASSLTENTEAFF.

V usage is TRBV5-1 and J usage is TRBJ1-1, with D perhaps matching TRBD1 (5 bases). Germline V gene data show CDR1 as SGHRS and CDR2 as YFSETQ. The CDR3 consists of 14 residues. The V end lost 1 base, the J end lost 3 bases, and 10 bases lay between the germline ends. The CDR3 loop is CASSLLGGDTEAFF. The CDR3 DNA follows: TGCGCCAGCAGCTTGTTGGGAGGGGACACTGAAGCTTTCTTT.

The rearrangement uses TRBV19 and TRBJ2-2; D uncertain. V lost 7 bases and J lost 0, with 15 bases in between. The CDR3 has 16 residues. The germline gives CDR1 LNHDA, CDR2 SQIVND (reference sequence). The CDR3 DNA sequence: TGTGCCAGTACCCCGGACGGTCGCCCGAACACCGGGGAGCTGTTTTTT. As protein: CASTPDGRPNTGELFF.

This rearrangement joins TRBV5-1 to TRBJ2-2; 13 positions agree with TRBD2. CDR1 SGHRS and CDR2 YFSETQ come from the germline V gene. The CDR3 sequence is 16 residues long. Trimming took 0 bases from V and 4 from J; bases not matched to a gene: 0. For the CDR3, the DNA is TGCGCCAGCAGCTTGGGGACTAGCGGGAGCACCGGGGAGCTGTTTTTT. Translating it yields CASSLGTSGSTGELFF.

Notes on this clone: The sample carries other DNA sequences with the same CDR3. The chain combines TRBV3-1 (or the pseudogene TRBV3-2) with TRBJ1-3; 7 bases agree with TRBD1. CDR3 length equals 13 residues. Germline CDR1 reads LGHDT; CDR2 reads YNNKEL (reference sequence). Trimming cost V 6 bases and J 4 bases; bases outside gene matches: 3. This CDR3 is CASSQGGGNTIYF. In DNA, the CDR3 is TGTGCCAGCAGTCAGGGGGGAGGAAACACCATATATTTT.

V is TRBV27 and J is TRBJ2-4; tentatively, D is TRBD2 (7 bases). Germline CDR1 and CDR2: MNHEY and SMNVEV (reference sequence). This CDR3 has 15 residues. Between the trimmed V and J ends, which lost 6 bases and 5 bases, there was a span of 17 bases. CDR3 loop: CASSHPGGGQNIQYF. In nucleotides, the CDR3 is TGTGCCAGCAGCCATCCTGGGGGGGGCCAAAACATTCAGTACTTC.

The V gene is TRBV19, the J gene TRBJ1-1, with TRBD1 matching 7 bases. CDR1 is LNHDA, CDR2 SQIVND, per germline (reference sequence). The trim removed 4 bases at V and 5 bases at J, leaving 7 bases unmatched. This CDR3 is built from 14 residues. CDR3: CASSNDRVRTEAFF. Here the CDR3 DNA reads TGTGCCAGTAGTAACGACAGGGTGAGAACTGAAGCTTTCTTT.

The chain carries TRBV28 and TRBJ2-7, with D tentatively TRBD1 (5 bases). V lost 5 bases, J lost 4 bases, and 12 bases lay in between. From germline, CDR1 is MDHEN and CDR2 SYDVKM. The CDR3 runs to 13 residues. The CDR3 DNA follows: TGTGCCAGCAGTACAGACAGTCCTTACGAGCAGTACTTC. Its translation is CASSTDSPYEQYF.

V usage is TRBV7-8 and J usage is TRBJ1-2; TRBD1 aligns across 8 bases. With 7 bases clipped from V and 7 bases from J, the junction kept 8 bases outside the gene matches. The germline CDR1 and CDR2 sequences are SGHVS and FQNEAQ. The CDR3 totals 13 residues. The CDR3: CASTSQGARGYTF. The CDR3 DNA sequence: TGTGCCAGCACCTCTCAGGGGGCTCGTGGCTACACCTTC.